Described below is a single T cell receptor (beta chain) sequence and its context. Its cognate antigen is unknown. There were likely unrecorded immune exposures, though donors were nominally healthy when sampled. The CDR3 is 15 amino acids. Germline V gene sequence: CDR1 LNHNV, CDR2 YYDKDF (reference sequence). Between the trimmed V and J ends, which lost 3 bases and 2 bases, there was a span of 11 bases. These data are taken from a study of cytomegalovirus exposure and HLA in healthy donors. Findings and limits, study-wide: In a later analysis, HLA-associated TCR beta chains were more clonally expanded than equally common others. Near-uniform donor sequencing depth was presumed by presence/absence analyses.

PCR was performed using 60 Vbeta and 13 Jbeta primers. Assay: immunoSEQ multiplex PCR; the TCRdb copy retains only in-frame clones and omits some. Here the sample spans about 150,000 clones, 65% to 90% being singletons. The sequence derives from a man over 45 in good health and CMV-seropositive. V and J are TRBV15 and TRBJ1-5, with D maybe TRBD1 (5 bases). Sample: PBMCs. DNA for the CDR3: TGTGCCACCAGCAGCGGAAGGGGTGGCAATCAGCCCCAGCATTTT. Its protein product is CATSSGRGGNQPQHF. The full variable domain, rest sourced from reference TRBV15 and TRBJ1-5, is DAMVIQNPRYQVTQFGKPVTLSCSQTLNHNVMYWYQQKSSQAPKLLFHYYDKDFNNEADTPDNFQSRRPNTSFCFLDIRSPGLGDTAMYLCATSSGRGGNQPQHFGDGTRLSIL.